The 9 T cell receptor beta chains below come from one sample, sequenced in a study of T cells after yellow fever vaccination. Using its own MiXCR run on the 5' RACE reads, TCRdb lists one record per CDR3 protein. The repertoire holds approximately 300,000 distinct CDR3 sequences, with about 10% as singletons. This sample comprised CD4+ T cells sorted from PBMCs, obtained 45 days after the yellow fever booster vaccination. The receptor set was obtained from a man between 18 and 35 years old who received the YFV17D yellow fever vaccine.

This clonotype was observed a few times. The rearrangement joins TRBV6-2 or TRBV6-3 to TRBJ2-6; a possible D gene is TRBD2 (6 bases). This CDR3 is 19 amino acids long. Germline CDR1 reads MNHEY; CDR2 reads SVGEGT. Trimming pared 0 bases from V and 0 bases from J, leaving 15 bases between. CDR3 protein: CASSYSTSGLSSGANVLTF. For the CDR3, the DNA is TGTGCCAGCAGTTACTCGACCAGCGGGCTAAGCTCTGGGGCCAACGTCCTGACTTTC.

This clonotype was observed many times. V gene TRBV23-1 combines with J gene TRBJ2-1; 13 bases fit TRBD2. TRBV23-1 is sorted into the ORF group, with uncertain function. V lost 6 bases, J lost 5 bases, and 16 bases stayed unmatched. CDR3 length: 19 residues. The CDR3 DNA reads TGCGCCAGCAGGCCGACCGGGACTAGCGGGGCCATGATAAACAATGAGCAGTTCTTC. It codes for CASRPTGTSGAMINNEQFF.

This clonotype was counted ten times or more. The chain is built from TRBV7-3 and TRBJ2-2; D remains ambiguous. This CDR3 is 16 amino acids long. Germline CDR1 and CDR2: SGHTA and FQGTGA. Trimming shortened V by 1 base and J by 2 bases, and 11 bases separated the two germline ends. CDR3 bases: TGTGCCAGCAGCTTAATTGGCGGTGGTAACACCGGGGAGCTGTTTTTT. Translation: CASSLIGGGNTGELFF.

The chain employs TRBV7-2 and TRBJ2-5; 14 bases map to TRBD2. J lost 2 bases, V lost 5 bases, and 4 bases had no gene match. Looked up from germline, CDR1 is SGHTA and CDR2 is FQGNSA. The length of the CDR3 is 16 residues. CDR3 coding DNA: TGTGCCAGCAGCATCAGACTAGCGGGGGGGCAAGAGACCCAGTACTTC. Its protein is CASSIRLAGGQETQYF.

This clonotype appeared many times. The J gene is TRBJ2-3, the V gene TRBV4-3; a possible D gene is TRBD2 (7 bases). The CDR3 totals 15 residues. Germline CDR1 and CDR2: LGHNA and YSLEER. The V gene lost 2 bases and the J gene lost 4 bases, with 13 bases spanning the gap. CDR3 region: CASSQTQGGADTQYF. The CDR3 region has the DNA TGCGCCAGCAGCCAAACACAGGGAGGGGCAGATACGCAGTATTTT.

There are a few counts of this clonotype. The chain links TRBV29-1 to TRBJ2-2; a possible D gene is TRBD1 (6 bases). Trimming pared 3 bases from V and 3 bases from J, leaving 14 bases between. Per germline, CDR1 SQVTM and CDR2 ANQGSEA. CDR3 length: 15 residues. Here the CDR3 reads CSVDPGQQHTGELFF. CDR3 in DNA: TGCAGCGTTGACCCGGGACAACAACACACCGGGGAGCTGTTTTTT.

The J gene is TRBJ1-6, the V gene TRBV20-1, with 7 bases aligning to TRBD1. Looked up from germline, CDR1 is DFQATT and CDR2 is SNEGSKA (reference sequence). The CDR3 sequence is 16 residues long. The trim removed 5 bases at V and 5 bases at J, leaving 12 bases unmatched. This CDR3 is CSAHQRGRGDNSPLHF. CDR3 nucleotides: TGCAGTGCTCACCAAAGGGGGCGCGGGGATAATTCACCCCTCCACTTT.

Only a few counts were recorded for this clonotype. The J gene is TRBJ2-3, the V gene TRBV5-1; TRBD1 might be the D (6 bases). The CDR3 sequence is 15 residues long. V shed 0 bases and J shed 3 bases, with 11 bases lying between them. Germline-derived CDR1 and CDR2 are SGHRS and YFSETQ. The CDR3 DNA reads as TGCGCCAGCAGCTTGGCCCAGGGGAAGACAGATACGCAGTATTTT. This gives the protein CASSLAQGKTDTQYF.

The chain joins TRBV6-2 or TRBV6-3 to TRBJ2-5; no clear D gene. In germline, CDR1 is MNHEY, CDR2 SVGEGT. The V end was cut by 5 bases, the J end by 2 bases, with 15 bases between. The length of the CDR3 is 15 residues. CDR3 in amino acids: CASSAGTSDQETQYF. The DNA for the CDR3 is TGTGCCAGCAGTGCCGGCACCAGTGATCAAGAGACCCAGTACTTC.